This T cell receptor beta chain originates from a study of blood T cells in healthy people across ages. It was with a sample-barcoded 5' primer and a J-beta primer mix that a second PCR of roughly 7 to 12 cycles was run. TCRdb passed the 5' RACE reads through MiXCR, listing each CDR3 protein once. The sample contains about 840,000 distinct CDR3 sequences, approximately 32% of which appear only once. This clonotype was seen at least ten times. Germline V gives CDR1 LGHDT, CDR2 YNNKEL (reference sequence). The germline V and J ends were trimmed by 0 bases and 4 bases, with 16 bases remaining between them. The CDR3 sequence is 16 residues long. These same records also appear under a second study, on T cells of mothers and their children.

The sample taken for sequencing was blood. The source is a woman in her thirties or forties in good health. This chain joins TRBV3-1 and TRBJ2-7; tentative D call: TRBD2 (6 bases). CDR3 in DNA: TGTGCCAGCAGCCAAGATCCGGACTGGACTATGTACGAGCAGTACTTC. Translated: CASSQDPDWTMYEQYF.